This T cell receptor beta chain originates from a study of cytomegalovirus exposure and HLA in healthy donors. Broader study findings: A link between a missense DCLRE1C variant and TCR beta V- and J-gene trimming emerged from a later analysis. A later analysis associated some 16,000 TCR beta sequences with HLA alleles at a 0.05 false discovery rate. TRBV6-2, TRBV6-3 and some other V segments were unresolvable in 87-base-pair reads.

The PCR made use of 60 Vbeta and 13 Jbeta primers. Sequencing was performed with immunoSEQ multiplex PCR; in TCRdb, only in-frame clones are kept and a portion is missing. The sample contains some 100,000 clones, around 81% of which appear only once. The CDR3 is made up of 13 amino acids. CDR1 is MNHNS, CDR2 SASEGT, per germline. Points on this clone: Its specificity is not known.

The receptor was derived from a woman aged 30 to 39 in good health and CMV-seronegative. Sample: PBMCs. V and J are TRBV6-1 and TRBJ2-5; no clear D. The tail of the sequence fits TRBJ2-7 better, so the J call may be wrong. The CDR3 region has the DNA TGTGCCAGCAGTGCGGCTAGTGGGTACGAGCAGTACTTC. It translates to CASSAASGYEQYF.